The 19 T cell receptor beta chains below come from one sample, sequenced in a study of blood T cells in healthy people across ages. The use of a sample-barcoded 5' primer and a J-beta primer mix characterized a second PCR of roughly 7 to 12 cycles. TCRdb ran MiXCR on the 5' RACE reads and lists one entry per CDR3 protein. This sample has about 760,000 distinct CDR3 sequences, with about 56% found just once. Sequencing was performed on blood. The receptors stem from a man aged 35 to 55 in good health.

This sequence joins TRBV20-1 and TRBJ2-3; D call uncertain. Germline CDR1 reads DFQATT; CDR2 reads SNEGSKA (reference sequence). Between the trimmed V and J ends, which lost 0 bases and 0 bases, there was a span of 10 bases. This CDR3 contains 15 residues. Here the CDR3 DNA reads TGCAGTGCTAGAGACCTGACATTTAGCACAGATACGCAGTATTTT. This codes for CSARDLTFSTDTQYF.

V and J are TRBV28 and TRBJ2-7; D call uncertain. Looked up from germline, CDR1 is MDHEN and CDR2 is SYDVKM. The CDR3 extends over 16 amino acids. V lost 4 bases and J lost 0, with 16 bases in between. The CDR3 DNA sequence: TGTGCCAGCAGTTCCCCGAAGCAGTTGATCTCCTACGAGCAGTACTTC. Protein: CASSSPKQLISYEQYF.

The gene calls are TRBV1 and TRBJ2-3; the D call of TRBD2 is as the table states it, not checked on the DNA. TRBV1 is an annotated pseudogene. CDR3 length: 14 residues. The CDR3 sequence: CTSKVELVSDTQYF. CDR3 bases: TGCACCAGCAAGGTCGAACTAGTTTCGGATACGCAGTATTTT.

This clonotype was recorded at least ten times. CDR3 sequence: CASSQDRAGEQYF. The CDR3 nucleotides read TGCGCCAGCAGCCAAGATCGAGCCGGCGAGCAGTACTTC. J is TRBJ2-7 and V is TRBV4-1; no reliable D call. V was clipped by 0 bases and J by 6 bases, with 9 bases between them. This CDR3 contains 13 residues. From germline, CDR1 is MGHRA and CDR2 YSYEKL.

This chain connects TRBV29-1 to TRBJ1-2; the D gene is possibly TRBD1 (6 bases). Deletions cut 6 bases from V and 1 base from J, with 18 bases between. This CDR3 comprises 15 residues. The germline gives CDR1 SQVTM, CDR2 ANQGSEA. The CDR3 DNA follows: TGCAGCGTCGAGGGGGGGGACATAATTAACTATGGCTACACCTTC. Translating it yields CSVEGGDIINYGYTF.

The chain combines TRBV6-2 or TRBV6-3 with TRBJ2-1, with D possibly TRBD2 on 5 matching bases. The length of the CDR3 is 20 residues. The germline gives CDR1 MNHEY, CDR2 SVGEGT. V was cut by 5 bases and J by 0 bases, with 26 bases left in between. The chain's CDR3 is CASSPRRGPKKMVSYNEQFF. CDR3 coding DNA: TGTGCCAGCAGTCCCAGACGCGGGCCGAAAAAGATGGTCTCCTACAATGAGCAGTTCTTC.

This clonotype was observed many times. At one boundary the junction diverges from the germline segment, which might be a read error. The rearrangement links TRBV28 to TRBJ1-1; D remains ambiguous. CDR1 and CDR2 from the germline V gene are MDHEN and SYDVKM. CDR3 length: 15 amino acids. The CDR3 protein is CASSPHRSVNAEAFF. The DNA of the CDR3 is TGTGCCAGCAGTCCCCACCGGTCCGTGAACGCTGAAGCTTTCTTT.

This clonotype was observed a few times. The chain couples TRBV28 to TRBJ2-1; TRBD2 might be the D (7 bases). CDR1 and CDR2 (germline): MDHEN, SYDVKM. This CDR3 has 16 residues. Trimming left V 5 bases short and J 6 bases short, with 20 bases between. Here the CDR3 reads CASSPSRGAAVNEQFF. CDR3 bases: TGTGCCAGCAGTCCCTCTCGGGGGGCTGCGGTCAATGAGCAGTTCTTC.

The chain uses TRBV25-1 and TRBJ1-2; D not certain. Trimming shortened V by 1 base and J by 10 bases, and 16 bases separated the two germline ends. Germline lookup yields CDR1 MGHDK and CDR2 SYGVNS. This CDR3 has 14 residues. This CDR3 reads CASSESLGLISYTF. CDR3 nucleotide sequence: TGTGCCAGCAGTGAATCGCTGGGTTTAATATCCTACACCTTC.

The chain links TRBV5-1 to TRBJ2-1; 8 bases line up with TRBD2. The CDR3 is 16 residues long. V was pared by 3 bases and J by 4 bases, with 9 bases of the junction left unmatched. The germline V gene has CDR1 SGHRS and CDR2 YFSETQ. The CDR3 sequence: CASSWTVAGGYNEQFF. CDR3 DNA: TGCGCCAGCAGCTGGACGGTCGCGGGGGGTTACAATGAGCAGTTCTTC.

This clonotype was seen only once. The chain joins TRBV6-1 to TRBJ2-1, with D possibly TRBD2 on 5 matching bases. The ends were cut back, 7 bases at V and 0 bases at J, with 13 bases in the middle. The CDR3 totals 15 residues. In germline, CDR1 is MNHNS, CDR2 SASEGT. CDR3 sequence (DNA): TGTGCCAGCATCGTGGGAGACCCCTCCTACAATGAGCAGTTCTTC. Protein: CASIVGDPSYNEQFF.

CDR3 sequence: CASSEVGPGGDEQYF. The CDR3 DNA sequence: TGTGCCAGCAGTGAAGTCGGTCCCGGGGGGGATGAGCAGTACTTC. The chain uses TRBV2 and TRBJ2-7; TRBD2 aligns across 8 bases. V gave up 1 base and J gave up 7 bases; unmatched junction bases: 9. This CDR3 has 15 residues. CDR1 and CDR2 (germline): SNHLY, FYNNEI.

The rearrangement uses TRBV5-1 and TRBJ2-7; weak D call: TRBD2 (6 bases). Per germline, CDR1 SGHRS and CDR2 YFSETQ. The CDR3 has 13 amino acids. V lost 6 bases to trimming and J lost 0 bases, with 10 bases between them. The CDR3 DNA follows: TGCGCCAGCAAAACCGGGAGCTCCTACGAGCAGTACTTC. Its protein product is CASKTGSSYEQYF. Based on the CDR3 plus reference TRBV5-1 and TRBJ2-7, the full variable domain is KAGVTQTPRYLIKTRGQQVTLSCSPISGHRSVSWYQQTPGQGLQFLFEYFSETQRNKGNFPGRFSGRQFSNSRSEMNVSTLELGDSALYLCASKTGSSYEQYFGPGTRLTVT.

This clonotype was picked up a small number of times. The chain couples TRBV5-1 to TRBJ2-5; D not certain. This CDR3 region has 11 residues. Trimming took off 5 bases at V and 5 bases at J, with 7 bases between the two ends. Germline values: CDR1 SGHRS, CDR2 YFSETQ. CDR3 DNA: TGCGCCAGCAGGACCAGTGAGACCCAGTACTTC. This encodes CASRTSETQYF. The full variable domain, completed using reference TRBV5-1 and TRBJ2-5, is KAGVTQTPRYLIKTRGQQVTLSCSPISGHRSVSWYQQTPGQGLQFLFEYFSETQRNKGNFPGRFSGRQFSNSRSEMNVSTLELGDSALYLCASRTSETQYFGPGTRLLVL.

The rearrangement joins TRBV2 to TRBJ1-2; 8 bases fit TRBD1. CDR3 size: 15 residues. The V and J ends lost 5 bases and 7 bases, in that order; junction bases with no gene match: 12. Germline lookup yields CDR1 SNHLY and CDR2 FYNNEI. The CDR3 coding sequence is TGTGCCAGCAGTAAAGAGACAGGGGATGTGGGTGGCTACACCTTC. This codes for CASSKETGDVGGYTF.

Here the CDR3 DNA reads TGCAGCGTTGGGACATACGATCAGCCCCAGCATTTT. Residues: CSVGTYDQPQHF. This chain uses TRBV29-1 with TRBJ1-5; perhaps TRBD1 as D (5 bases). This CDR3 spans 12 amino acids. Per the germline V gene, CDR1 is SQVTM and CDR2 is ANQGSEA. The V and J ends lost 4 bases and 5 bases respectively, with 9 bases between them.

This clonotype has just a few counts. The chain carries TRBV5-1 and TRBJ2-5, with D perhaps TRBD1 (6 bases). This CDR3 is built from 16 residues. Trimming cost V 5 bases and J 2 bases, with 19 bases left between them. Germline loops: CDR1 SGHRS, CDR2 YFSETQ. CDR3 bases: TGCGCCAGCAGGGTTATCGGCAGGGGATTACAAGAGACCCAGTACTTC. The encoded protein is CASRVIGRGLQETQYF.

This clonotype has a handful of counts. The J gene is TRBJ2-1, the V gene TRBV29-1; D remains unclear. The germline V gene encodes CDR1 SQVTM and CDR2 ANQGSEA. Between the trimmed V and J ends, which lost 7 bases and 0 bases, there was a span of 7 bases. The CDR3 covers 12 residues. CDR3 in amino acids: CSETSSYNEQFF. The CDR3, as DNA: TGCAGCGAAACAAGCTCCTACAATGAGCAGTTCTTC.

V is TRBV11-3 and J is TRBJ1-2; TRBD1 agrees at 8 bases. The CDR3 has 15 amino acids. Germline V lookup: CDR1 SGHNT, CDR2 YENEEA. V shed 4 bases, J shed 0 bases, and the junction held 4 bases outside the gene matches. The CDR3 DNA reads TGTGCCAGCAGCTCGGGACAGGCGTCTAACTATGGCTACACCTTC. Translated, it gives CASSSGQASNYGYTF.